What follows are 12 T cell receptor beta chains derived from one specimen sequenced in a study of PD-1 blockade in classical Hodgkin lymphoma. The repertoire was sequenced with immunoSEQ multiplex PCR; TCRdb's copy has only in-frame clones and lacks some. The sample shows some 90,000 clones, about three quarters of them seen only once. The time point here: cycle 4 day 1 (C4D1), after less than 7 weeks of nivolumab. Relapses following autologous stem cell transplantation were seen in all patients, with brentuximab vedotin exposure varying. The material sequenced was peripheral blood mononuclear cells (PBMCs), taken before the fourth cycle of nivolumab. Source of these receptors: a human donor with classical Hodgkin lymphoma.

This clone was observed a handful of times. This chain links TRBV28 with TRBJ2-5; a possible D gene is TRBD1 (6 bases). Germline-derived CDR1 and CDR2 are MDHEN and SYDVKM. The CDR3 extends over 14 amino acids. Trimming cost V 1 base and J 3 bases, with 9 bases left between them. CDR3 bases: TGTGCCAGCAGTTTATTCCCAGGGGAAGAGACCCAGTACTTC. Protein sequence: CASSLFPGEETQYF.

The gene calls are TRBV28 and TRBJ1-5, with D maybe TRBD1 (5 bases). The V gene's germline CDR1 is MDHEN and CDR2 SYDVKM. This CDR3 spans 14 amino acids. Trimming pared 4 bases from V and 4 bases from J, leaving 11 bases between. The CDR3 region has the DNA TGTGCCAGCAGTTCAGGGTTAAGGAATCAGCCCCAGCATTTT. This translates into CASSSGLRNQPQHF.

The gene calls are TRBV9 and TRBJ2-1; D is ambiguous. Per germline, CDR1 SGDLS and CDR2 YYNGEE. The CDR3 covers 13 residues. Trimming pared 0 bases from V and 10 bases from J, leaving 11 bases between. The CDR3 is CASSVGNSGEQFF. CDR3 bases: TGTGCCAGCAGCGTAGGTAACTCCGGGGAGCAGTTCTTC.

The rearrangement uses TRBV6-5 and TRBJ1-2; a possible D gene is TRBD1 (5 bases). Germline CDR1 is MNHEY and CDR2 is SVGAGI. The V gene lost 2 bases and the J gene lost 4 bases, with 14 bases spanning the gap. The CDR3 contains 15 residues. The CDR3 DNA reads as TGTGCCAGCAGTTACGGGGCAGGGAGCGCCTATGGCTACACCTTC. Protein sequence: CASSYGAGSAYGYTF.

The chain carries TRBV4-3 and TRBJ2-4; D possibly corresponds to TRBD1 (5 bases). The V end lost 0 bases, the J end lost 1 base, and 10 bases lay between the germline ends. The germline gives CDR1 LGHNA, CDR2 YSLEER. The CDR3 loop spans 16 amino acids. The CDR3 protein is CASSQEGEFAKNIQYF. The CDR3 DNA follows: TGCGCCAGCAGCCAAGAAGGGGAATTCGCCAAAAACATTCAGTACTTC.

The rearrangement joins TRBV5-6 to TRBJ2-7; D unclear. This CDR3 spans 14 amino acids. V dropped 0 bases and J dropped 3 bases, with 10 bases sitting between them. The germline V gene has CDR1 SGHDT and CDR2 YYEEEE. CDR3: CASSLEGTHYEQYF. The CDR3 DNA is TGTGCCAGCAGCTTGGAGGGCACCCACTACGAGCAGTACTTC.

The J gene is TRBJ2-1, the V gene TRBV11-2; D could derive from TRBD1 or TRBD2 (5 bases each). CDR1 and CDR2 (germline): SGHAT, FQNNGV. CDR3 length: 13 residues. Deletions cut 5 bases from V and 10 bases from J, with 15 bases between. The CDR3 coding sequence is TGTGCCAGCAGCATCCGACAGCGGACCGAGCAGTTCTTC. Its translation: CASSIRQRTEQFF.

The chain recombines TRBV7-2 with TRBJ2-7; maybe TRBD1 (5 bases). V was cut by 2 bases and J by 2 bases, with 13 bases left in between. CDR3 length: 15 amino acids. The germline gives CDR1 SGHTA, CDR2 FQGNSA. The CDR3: CASSLIRQPTYEQYF. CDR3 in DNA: TGTGCCAGCAGCTTAATCCGACAGCCCACCTACGAGCAGTACTTC.

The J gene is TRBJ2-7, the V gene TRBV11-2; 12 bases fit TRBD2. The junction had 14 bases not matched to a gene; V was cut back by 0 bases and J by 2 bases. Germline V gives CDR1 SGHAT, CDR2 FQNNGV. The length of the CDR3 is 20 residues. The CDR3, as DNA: TGTGCCAGCAGCTTAGACTCCGGGACTAGCGGGTACCGACATACCTACGAGCAGTACTTC. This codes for CASSLDSGTSGYRHTYEQYF.

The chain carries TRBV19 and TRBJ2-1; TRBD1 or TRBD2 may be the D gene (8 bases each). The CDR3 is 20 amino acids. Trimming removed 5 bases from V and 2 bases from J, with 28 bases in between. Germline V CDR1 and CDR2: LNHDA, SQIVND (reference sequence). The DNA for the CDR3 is TGTGCCAGTAGTGGAACGGACAGGGATGAGCGGGGGACTCCCTACAATGAGCAGTTCTTC. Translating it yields CASSGTDRDERGTPYNEQFF.

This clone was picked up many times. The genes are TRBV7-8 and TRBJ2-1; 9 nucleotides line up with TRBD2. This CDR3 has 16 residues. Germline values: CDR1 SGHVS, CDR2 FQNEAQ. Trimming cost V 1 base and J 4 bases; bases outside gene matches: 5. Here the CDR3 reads CASSLGTSGLYNEQFF. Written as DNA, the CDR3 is TGTGCCAGCAGCTTAGGTACTAGCGGGCTATACAATGAGCAGTTCTTC.

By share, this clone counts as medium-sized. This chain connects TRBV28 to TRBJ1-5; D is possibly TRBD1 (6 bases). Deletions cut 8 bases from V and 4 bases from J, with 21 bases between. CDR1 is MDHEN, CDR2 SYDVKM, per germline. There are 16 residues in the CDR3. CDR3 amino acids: CASDRNRVLPNQPQHF. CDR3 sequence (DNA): TGTGCCAGCGACCGGAACAGGGTTTTGCCGAATCAGCCCCAGCATTTT.